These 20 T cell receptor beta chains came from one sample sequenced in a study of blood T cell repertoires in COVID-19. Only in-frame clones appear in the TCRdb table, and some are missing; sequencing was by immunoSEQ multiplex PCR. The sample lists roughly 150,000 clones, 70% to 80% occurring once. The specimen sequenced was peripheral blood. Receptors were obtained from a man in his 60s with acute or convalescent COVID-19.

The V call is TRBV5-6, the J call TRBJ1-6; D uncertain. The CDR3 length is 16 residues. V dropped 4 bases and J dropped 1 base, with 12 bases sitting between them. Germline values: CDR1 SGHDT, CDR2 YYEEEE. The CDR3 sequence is CASSESTRSYNSPLHF. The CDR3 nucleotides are TGTGCCAGCAGCGAAAGCACCCGGTCCTATAATTCACCCCTCCACTTT.

CDR3 DNA sequence: TGTGCCAGTAGTCTAGGCGGGTCCTCCCGGGAGACCCAGTACTTC. It yields the protein CASSLGGSSRETQYF. J is TRBJ2-5 and V is TRBV19; weak D call: TRBD2 (5 bases). This CDR3 is 15 amino acids long. The germline CDR1 and CDR2 sequences are LNHDA and SQIVND (reference sequence). V dropped 5 bases and J dropped 5 bases, with 18 bases sitting between them.

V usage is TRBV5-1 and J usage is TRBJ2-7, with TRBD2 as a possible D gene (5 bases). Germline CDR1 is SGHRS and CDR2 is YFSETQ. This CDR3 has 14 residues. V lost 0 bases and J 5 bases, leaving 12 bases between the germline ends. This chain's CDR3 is CASSLALEGNEQYF. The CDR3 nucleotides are TGCGCCAGCAGCTTGGCCCTTGAGGGAAACGAGCAGTACTTC.

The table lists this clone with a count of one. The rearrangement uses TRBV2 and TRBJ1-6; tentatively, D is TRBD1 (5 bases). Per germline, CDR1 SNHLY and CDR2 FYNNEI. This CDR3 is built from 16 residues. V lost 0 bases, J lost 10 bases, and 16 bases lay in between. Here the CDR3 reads CASSEAGANVNSPLHF. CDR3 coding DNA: TGTGCCAGCAGTGAAGCAGGGGCGAATGTTAACTCACCCCTCCACTTT.

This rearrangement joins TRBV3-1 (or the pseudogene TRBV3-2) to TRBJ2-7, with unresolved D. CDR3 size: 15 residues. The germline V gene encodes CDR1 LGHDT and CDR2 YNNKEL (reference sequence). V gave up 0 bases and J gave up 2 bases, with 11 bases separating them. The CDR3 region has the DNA TGTGCCAGCAGCCAAGATCTTTCGAGCCCCTACGAGCAGTACTTC. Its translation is CASSQDLSSPYEQYF.

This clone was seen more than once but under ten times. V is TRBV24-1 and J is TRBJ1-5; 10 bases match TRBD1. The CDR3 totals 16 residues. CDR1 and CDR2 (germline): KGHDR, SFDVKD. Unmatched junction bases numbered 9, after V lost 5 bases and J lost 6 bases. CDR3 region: CATSARDRGLTQPQHF. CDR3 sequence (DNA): TGTGCCACCAGTGCCCGAGACAGGGGGCTCACTCAGCCCCAGCATTTT.

This chain's CDR3 is CASTLGNKAFF. CDR3 nucleotides: TGTGCCAGCACCCTAGGAAACAAAGCTTTCTTT. The rearrangement links TRBV12-3 or TRBV12-4 to TRBJ1-1; D call uncertain. Trimming took 7 bases from V and 9 from J, leaving 12 bases between them. This CDR3 is built from 11 residues.

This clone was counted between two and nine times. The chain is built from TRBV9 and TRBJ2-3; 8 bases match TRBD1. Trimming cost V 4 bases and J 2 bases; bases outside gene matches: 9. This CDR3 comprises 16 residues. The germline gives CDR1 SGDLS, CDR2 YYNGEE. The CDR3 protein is CASSRGGQGVTDTQYF. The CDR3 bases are TGTGCCAGCAGCCGGGGCGGACAGGGAGTCACAGATACGCAGTATTTT.

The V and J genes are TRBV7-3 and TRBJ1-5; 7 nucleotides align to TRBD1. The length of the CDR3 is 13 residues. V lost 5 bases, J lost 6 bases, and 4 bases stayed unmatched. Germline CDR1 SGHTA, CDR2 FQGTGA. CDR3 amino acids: CASSLDRAQPQHF. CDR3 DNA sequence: TGTGCCAGCAGCCTAGACAGGGCTCAGCCCCAGCATTTT.

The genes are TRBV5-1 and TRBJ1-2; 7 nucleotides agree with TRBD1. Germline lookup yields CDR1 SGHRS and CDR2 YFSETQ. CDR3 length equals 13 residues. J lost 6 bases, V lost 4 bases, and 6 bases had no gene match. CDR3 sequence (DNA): TGCGCCAGCAGCCCAACCGGGACAGATGGCTACACCTTC. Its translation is CASSPTGTDGYTF.

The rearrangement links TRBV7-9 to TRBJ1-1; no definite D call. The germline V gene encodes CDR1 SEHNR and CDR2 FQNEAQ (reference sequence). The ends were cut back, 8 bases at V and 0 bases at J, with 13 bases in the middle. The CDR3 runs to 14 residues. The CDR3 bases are TGTGCCAGCGTTACTACCCATTTGAACACTGAAGCTTTCTTT. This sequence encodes CASVTTHLNTEAFF.

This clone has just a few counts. The DNA for the CDR3 is TGTGCCAGCAGTTCAAAGCGGGGGTTAACCTCCTACAATGAGCAGTTCTTC. This translates into CASSSKRGLTSYNEQFF. The rearrangement joins TRBV28 to TRBJ2-1; TRBD2 aligns across 8 bases. Germline V CDR1 and CDR2: MDHEN, SYDVKM. The CDR3 sequence is 17 residues long. The V segment lost 4 bases and the J segment 0 bases; nucleotides outside the gene matches: 8.

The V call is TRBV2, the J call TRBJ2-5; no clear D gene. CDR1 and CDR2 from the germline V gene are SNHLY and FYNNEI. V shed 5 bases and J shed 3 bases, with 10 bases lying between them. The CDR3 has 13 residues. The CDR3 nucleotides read TGTGCCAGCAGTTATAGTGTCGAAGAGACCCAGTACTTC. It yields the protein CASSYSVEETQYF.

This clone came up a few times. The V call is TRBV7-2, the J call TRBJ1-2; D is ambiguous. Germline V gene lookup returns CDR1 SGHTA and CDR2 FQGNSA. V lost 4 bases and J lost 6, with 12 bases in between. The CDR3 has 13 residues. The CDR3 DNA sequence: TGTGCCAGCAGCTATTACCTGGGCGATGGCTACACCTTC. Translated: CASSYYLGDGYTF. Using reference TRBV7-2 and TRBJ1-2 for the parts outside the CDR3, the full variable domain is GAGVSQSPSNKVTEKGKDVELRCDPISGHTALYWYRQSLGQGLEFLIYFQGNSAPDKSGLPSDRFSAERTGGSVSTLTIQRTQQEDSAVYLCASSYYLGDGYTFGSGTRLTVV.

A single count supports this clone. In DNA, the CDR3 is TGTGCCAGTAGTGGGGGGGCAGTGGGTACTGAAGCTTTCTTT. Translation gives CASSGGAVGTEAFF. This rearrangement joins TRBV19 to TRBJ1-1; D possibly corresponds to TRBD1 (6 bases). This CDR3 has 14 residues. Germline lookup yields CDR1 LNHDA and CDR2 SQIVND (reference sequence). Trimming shortened V by 5 bases and J by 5 bases, and 15 bases separated the two germline ends.

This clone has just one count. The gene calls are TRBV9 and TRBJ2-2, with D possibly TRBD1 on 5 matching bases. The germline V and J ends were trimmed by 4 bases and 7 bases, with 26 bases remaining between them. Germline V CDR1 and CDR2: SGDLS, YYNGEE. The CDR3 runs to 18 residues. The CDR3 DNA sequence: TGTGCCAGCAGCACCAGACAGAACCAACTAAGTAAGGGCGGGGAGCTGTTTTTT. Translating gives CASSTRQNQLSKGGELFF.

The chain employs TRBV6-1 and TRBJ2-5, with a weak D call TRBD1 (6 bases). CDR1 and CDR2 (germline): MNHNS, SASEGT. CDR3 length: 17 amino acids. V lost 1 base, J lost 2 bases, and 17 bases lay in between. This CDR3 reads CASSEEGHRPSQETQYF. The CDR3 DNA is TGTGCCAGCAGTGAAGAGGGACACCGGCCCAGTCAAGAGACCCAGTACTTC.

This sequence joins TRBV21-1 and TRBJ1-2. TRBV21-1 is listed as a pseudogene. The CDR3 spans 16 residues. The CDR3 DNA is TGTGCCAGCAGCAAAGTAGTGCCTCGTCGAGCTTATGGCTACACCTTC. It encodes CASSKVVPRRAYGYTF.

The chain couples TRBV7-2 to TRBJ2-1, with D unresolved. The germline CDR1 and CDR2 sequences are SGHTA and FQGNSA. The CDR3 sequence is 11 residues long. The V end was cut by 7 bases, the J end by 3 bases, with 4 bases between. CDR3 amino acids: CASINYNEQFF. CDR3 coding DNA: TGTGCCAGCATCAACTACAATGAGCAGTTCTTC.

In DNA, the CDR3 is TGTGCCAGCAGTTTTGGGACAGGGCCAGATACGCAGTATTTT. As protein: CASSFGTGPDTQYF. The rearrangement joins TRBV27 to TRBJ2-3; 9 bases agree with TRBD1. There are 14 residues in the CDR3. Germline values: CDR1 MNHEY, CDR2 SMNVEV (reference sequence). With 3 bases clipped from V and 4 bases from J, the junction kept 2 bases outside the gene matches.